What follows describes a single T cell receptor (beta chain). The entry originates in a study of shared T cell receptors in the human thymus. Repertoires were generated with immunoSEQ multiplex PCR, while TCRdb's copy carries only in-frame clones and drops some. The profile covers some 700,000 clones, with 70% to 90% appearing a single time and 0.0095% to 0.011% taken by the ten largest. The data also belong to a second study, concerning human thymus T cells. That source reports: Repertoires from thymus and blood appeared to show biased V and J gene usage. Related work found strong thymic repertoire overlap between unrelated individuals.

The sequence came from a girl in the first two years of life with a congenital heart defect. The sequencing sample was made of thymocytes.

Written as DNA, the CDR3 is TGTGCCAGCAGCCAAGCACCGGGACAGCTGGTTAGCTCCTATAATTCACCCCTCCACTTT. It specifies CASSQAPGQLVSSYNSPLHF. The rearrangement joins TRBV4-2 to TRBJ1-6; 7 positions agree with TRBD1. The CDR3 has 20 residues. V shed 1 base, J shed 0 bases, and the junction held 12 bases outside the gene matches. Germline-derived CDR1 and CDR2 are LGHNA and YNFKEQ.